These T cell receptor beta chains were read from a single sample in a study of blood T cell repertoires in COVID-19. Clones were sequenced by immunoSEQ multiplex PCR, and TCRdb holds only the in-frame ones, with some missing. The sample includes about 70,000 clones, roughly 80% of them seen just once. Source material: peripheral blood. The receptors originated from a woman aged 80 or over with active or convalescent COVID-19. Each CDR3 is given with its conserved first and last residue.

TRBV28	CASSPPGGTYEQYF
TRBV3-1/TRBV3-2	CASSQLGLAGGLSYNEQFF
TRBV6-5	CASSYLPGQGRNEQFF
TRBV9	CASSHSGSETQYF
TRBV30	CAWSSGQNTGELFF
TRBV7-8	CASSSGRGRSDTEAFF
TRBV5-6	CASSLAPTGSGNTIYF
TRBV7-6	CASSRGLVGETQYF
TRBV7-3	CASSPWASDTQYF
TRBV15	CATSTLTTGAYNEQFF
TRBV12-5	CASGRSYGYTF
TRBV5-1	CASGDPGGTEAFF
TRBV7-2	CASSLGAGDTEQYF
TRBV19	CASSISGANTEAFF
TRBV28	CASSHGAGGWDQLQHF
TRBV19	CASSKTANYGYTF
TRBV7-3	CASSRAPRGGRNSPLHF
TRBV24-1	CATSAGGTGDSGNTIYF
TRBV19	CASKSGDSGANVLTF
TRBV18	CASSPRTWQGQETQYF
TRBV6-5	CASSYGLAGAGETQYF
TRBV19	CASRVDRISNTGELFF
TRBV7-3	CASSLEAGPTQYF
TRBV7-6	CASSLRDSTYNEQFF
TRBV5-4	CASSLAPRGNEKLFF
TRBV4-1	CASSQAPGGLGNQPQHF
TRBV3-1/TRBV3-2	CASSLTLPGQGINQPQHF
TRBV19	CASRDATGTRSNQPQHF
TRBV28	CASWRDSLMNTEAFF
TRBV5-4	CASSLAPDRGNTEAFF
TRBV4-1	CASSRNLERESSYNEQFF
TRBV20-1	CSASKGLAGLTNTGELFF
TRBV28	CASRVPPMNTEAFF
TRBV6-1	CASSEGFAGLNTEAFF
TRBV18	CASSPDRGNIQYF
TRBV30	CAWSPRDNFYEQYF
TRBV28	CASSKAQGRETQYF
TRBV3-1/TRBV3-2	CASSPGSADTQYF